Each of the 8 T cell receptor beta chains below was sequenced from the same sample in a study of immune heterogeneity within non-small cell lung tumors (dated by TCRdb to the late 2010s). The TCR template was genomic DNA extracted from bulk tumor tissue, and approximately 600 ng of gDNA was amplified for each sample. During surgery, multiple biopsies were taken from each primary tumor and placed as far apart as possible within the tumor mass. The study cohort was described as untreated and was composed of newly diagnosed NSCLC cases undergoing curative surgery. TCRdb lists the instrument as HiSeq X Ten. The TCR beta CDR3 region was amplified with a multiplex PCR system whose first round ran for 9 to 10 cycles using 32 V-gene forward primers and 13 J-gene reverse primers. In TCRdb, the public reads were trimmed at Q25 with fastp and aligned with MiXCR, with productive beta chains retained. Identical CDR3 protein sequences are pooled into one entry, listed with their most common genes and DNA. For this sample the table gives approximately 19,000 distinct CDR3 sequences, of which 28% were detected only once. The top ten clonotypes cover 4% to 5% of the sample.

Specimen: lung tumor tissue. All receptors derive from a man between 35 and 55 years old with non-small cell lung cancer.

CDR3 loop: CASSLWESSPLHF. The CDR3 coding sequence is TGTGCCAGCAGTTTGTGGGAGAGCTCACCCCTCCACTTT. V usage is TRBV27 and J usage is TRBJ1-6; D call uncertain. Germline loops: CDR1 MNHEY, CDR2 SMNVEV (reference sequence). The CDR3 has 13 residues. The V gene lost 3 bases and the J gene lost 10 bases, with 10 bases spanning the gap.

This clonotype has a handful of counts. The chain employs TRBV7-2 and TRBJ2-1, with TRBD2 as a possible D gene (8 bases). CDR1 is SGHTA, CDR2 FQGNSA, per germline. The length of the CDR3 is 16 residues. Trimming stripped 5 bases from V and 5 bases from J, with 19 bases between. The CDR3 region has the DNA TGTGCCAGCAGCCCTTCAGGGGGGACTAGACACAATGAGCAGTTCTTC. It specifies CASSPSGGTRHNEQFF. The variable domain in full, with the rest retrieved from reference TRBV7-2 and TRBJ2-1, is GAGVSQSPSNKVTEKGKDVELRCDPISGHTALYWYRQSLGQGLEFLIYFQGNSAPDKSGLPSDRFSAERTGGSVSTLTIQRTQQEDSAVYLCASSPSGGTRHNEQFFGPGTRLTVL.

This clonotype showed up many times. The chain uses TRBV12-3 or TRBV12-4 and TRBJ2-3; D not certain. This CDR3 comprises 17 residues. V gave up 2 bases and J gave up 0 bases, with 15 bases separating them. The CDR3 DNA is TGTGCCAGCAGTTTAACGGTCTCATTGTCTAGCACAGATACGCAGTATTTT. As protein: CASSLTVSLSSTDTQYF.

Concerning this clonotype itself: A much bigger clone sits one base away, suggesting this may be a read error. This chain uses TRBV9 with TRBJ2-7; a weak D match, TRBD2 (5 bases). This CDR3 comprises 12 residues. Germline V gene data show CDR1 as SGDLS and CDR2 as YYNGEE. CDR3 region: CASSVGSDEHYF. The CDR3 DNA is TGTGCCAGCAGCGTAGGTAGCGACGAGCACTACTTC.

The chain is built from TRBV11-3 and TRBJ2-3; 14 bases agree with TRBD2. The CDR3 totals 16 residues. V shed 4 bases, J shed 6 bases, and the junction held 6 bases outside the gene matches. From germline, CDR1 is SGHNT and CDR2 YENEEA. The CDR3: CASSWGLAGDGDTQYF. In DNA, the CDR3 is TGTGCCAGCAGCTGGGGACTAGCGGGAGATGGGGATACGCAGTATTTT.

This chain links TRBV15 with TRBJ2-5, with D maybe TRBD1 (5 bases). The ends were cut back, 1 base at V and 6 bases at J, with 15 bases in the middle. The CDR3 has 15 residues. Germline CDR1 is LNHNV and CDR2 is YYDKDF (reference sequence). DNA for the CDR3: TGTGCCACCAGCAGAGTACCGCAGGGTTGGCAGACCCAGTACTTC. Amino acid sequence: CATSRVPQGWQTQYF.

This clonotype was recorded a few times. One end of the junction is discordant with germline, which a read error may explain. The genes are TRBV6-1 and TRBJ2-3; D unclear. The CDR3 runs to 12 residues. Germline CDR1 MNHNS, CDR2 SASEGT. The CDR3 spells CANSSSADTQYF. The DNA for the CDR3 is TGTGCCAACAGTTCTTCGGCAGATACGCAGTATTTT.

A note on this clonotype: This sequence may be a read error, since a much larger clone differs from it by one base. The chain combines TRBV7-3 with TRBJ2-7, with D possibly TRBD1 on 6 matching bases. The CDR3 contains 15 residues. The germline gives CDR1 SGHTA, CDR2 FQGTGA. V was shortened by 5 bases and J by 4 bases, with 18 bases between the two germline ends. CDR3 loop: CASSPRPRGFYEQYF. The CDR3 coding sequence is TGTGCCAGCAGCCCACGGCCTAGGGGGTTTTACGAGCAGTACTTC.